The clone carrying this TCR beta chain was counted many times. This record comes from a study of response to subunit inactivated influenza vaccine. In TCRdb, the RT-PCR reads were re-called with MiXCR into one record per CDR3 protein. The table shows 150,000 to 200,000 distinct CDR3 sequences, with 9.5% to 15% occurring only once. Per germline, CDR1 SGHTA and CDR2 FQGNSA. Trimming cost V 1 base and J 3 bases; bases outside gene matches: 7. The CDR3 length is 16 residues. This sample was shared with a second study, whose subject was T cells expressing NK-cell markers. From that report: Beta-chain TCR cDNA was generated via 5'RACE template switching with UMIs. HCMV seropositivity characterized seven of the eight sequenced donors, and seronegativity one.

The sequence was collected from a man between 45 and 60 years old who received an inactivated influenza vaccine. This specimen was CD8+ T cells sorted from PBMCs, taken roughly 13 days after vaccination. This chain connects TRBV7-2 to TRBJ1-1; 8 nucleotides agree with TRBD1. The CDR3 nucleotides are TGTGCCAGCAGCTTAGTTTTCGGACAGGGAGACACTGAAGCTTTCTTT. Translating gives CASSLVFGQGDTEAFF.